This T cell receptor beta chain was sequenced for a study of T cell repertoires in breast cancer (dated by TCRdb to 2015 to 2016). Regarding the study in general: Tumors, lymph nodes and peripheral blood lymphocytes from breast cancer patients, as well as peripheral blood from healthy control donors, were profiled. Most of the roughly 22 patient tumors analyzed for shared TCRs were ER+/PR+. The controls were nine healthy donors whose age range was similar to that of the patients. Sequencing yielded on average roughly 520,000 sequences per sample and around 10 reads per input cell. Given the low mutational burden of breast cancer and the rarity of common mutations in breast cancer, it was reasoned that TCRs shared between breast cancer patients would target shared antigens. After being minced and digested with Liberase and DNase, tumors and tumor-involved lymph nodes were passed through 70-um and 40-um filters. Blood samples were separated by Ficoll, whereas tumor-free lymph nodes were processed without any enzymatic digestion.

This clonotype was observed at least ten times. Its recognized antigen is unknown. No base-level quality is on record; no much larger clone is a single base apart. What the study reported, not specific to this receptor: TRBV7 predominance was observed among shared TCRs, which possibly reflected tumor recognition or mispriming bias from eight TRBV7 primers. Fewer than 20 TCR pairs were shared across seven or more patient tumors and were rarely found in control blood, which suggested possible tumor specificity. Shared TCRs were encoded by various nucleotide sequences, which suggests selection and expansion based on antigen. Emulsion RT-PCR was regarded as qualitative rather than quantitative, because clone recovery was skewed by transcript abundance and primer differences. Discarding singleton TCRs and sampling only part of each tumor may have missed genuine antitumor clones. Compared with tumor-free nodes, tumor-involved sentinel lymph nodes shared about fourfold more TCRs with matched tumor repertoires (about 8.1% versus 2.2%).

The study used an expanded emulsion RT-PCR method with primers for all TCR V genes to analyze paired alpha-beta TCRs of CD8+ T cells. CD8+ T cells were isolated with a CD8 positive selection kit and incubated overnight in approximately 10 IU/mL IL-2 before emulsion RT-PCR. The protocol used for the library was emulsion pairing. Unpaired genes were suppressed by a second nested PCR containing blocking oligos, after which a third nested PCR added Illumina adaptors and barcodes. Each emulsion RT-PCR master mix held roughly 5,000-280,000 T cells and included C-region, Stepout and V-region primers. Emulsions were generated with the Micellula Emulsion and Purification Kit, and RT-PCR used Qiagen OneStep RT-PCR reagents. Pooled libraries were sequenced on an Illumina MiSeq with paired-end 2 x 250 reads. Under the source paper's analysis protocol: In Galaxy, read pairs were joined and then clipped at the engineered overlap into separate alpha and beta files, and any unclipped reads were discarded. Alpha-beta pairs were assigned using CompleteTCR, a MiTCR-based pipeline in which chains sharing read cluster identifiers are linked by an R script. TCR sequences seen only once, which were about 1-3.3%, were removed as potential sequencing errors. TCRdb passed the public sequencing reads through fastp at Q25 and MiXCR, retaining productive beta sequences. Rows are unified per CDR3 protein, each entry keeping the most common DNA and genes. The V and J calls were determined by TCRdb, not by the authors. The sample contains 4,400 or so distinct CDR3 sequences, around 40% of them found a single time. The ten largest account for around a third of the sample.

V is shortened by 2 bases, J by 6 bases, and the region joining them spans 10 bases. There are 14 amino acids in the CDR3, from cysteine to phenylalanine inclusive. Only the CDR3 region is kept as DNA, spanning 42 bases read in frame from base 1. The germline V gene (reference sequence) yields PRHDT for CDR1 and FYEKMQ for CDR2. The rearranged segments are TRBV13 and TRBJ2-2; the D element might be TRBD1 or TRBD2, as each aligns at 5 bases. The TCR sequence derives from a pool of human donors with breast cancer or a healthy control (not recorded which). Sequenced: CD8+ T cells. The CDR3 region: CASSLLGVSGELFF. The DNA reads as follows: TGTGCCAGCAGCTTACTGGGGGTCTCCGGGGAGCTGTTTTTT.